The 27 T cell receptor beta chains presented below share a single source sample, sequenced in a study of blood T cell repertoires in COVID-19. The table came from immunoSEQ multiplex PCR; TCRdb's copy has only in-frame clones and leaves some out. The sample contains under 300,000 clones, 90% of which appear only once. Sequencing was done on a sample of peripheral blood. These receptors were obtained from a woman aged 40 to 55 with acute or convalescent COVID-19.

In its sample, this clone was seen once. The rearrangement joins TRBV19 to TRBJ2-3; 7 nucleotides line up with TRBD2. CDR1 and CDR2 (germline): LNHDA, SQIVND (reference sequence). Trimming cost V 3 bases and J 6 bases; bases outside gene matches: 3. This CDR3 is built from 13 residues. The CDR3 region has the DNA TGTGCCAGTAGTATGGGGAGGGAGGATACGCAGTATTTT. Its protein is CASSMGREDTQYF.

This clone was observed a single time. V and J are TRBV18 and TRBJ1-4, with D maybe TRBD1 (6 bases). Germline assignment: CDR1 KGHSH and CDR2 LQKENI. V lost 2 bases and J 4 bases, leaving 11 bases between the germline ends. CDR3 size: 15 residues. For the CDR3, the DNA is TGTGCCAGCTCACCAAGGGACACCCATAATGAAAAACTGTTTTTT. It codes for CASSPRDTHNEKLFF. The variable domain in full, with the rest retrieved from reference TRBV18 and TRBJ1-4, is NAGVMQNPRHLVRRRGQEARLRCSPMKGHSHVYWYRQLPEEGLKFMVYLQKENIIDESGMPKERFSAEFPKEGPSILRIQQVVRGDSAAYFCASSPRDTHNEKLFFGSGTQLSVL.

This chain links TRBV5-6 with TRBJ2-3; D may be TRBD1 (6 bases). The germline gives CDR1 SGHDT, CDR2 YYEEEE. Trimming shortened V by 4 bases and J by 2 bases, and 14 bases separated the two germline ends. This CDR3 has 15 amino acids. The DNA of the CDR3 is TGTGCCAGCAGCGAAACAGGGAGTGCCACAGATACGCAGTATTTT. This gives the protein CASSETGSATDTQYF.

The chain employs TRBV2 and TRBJ2-1; 7 nucleotides agree with TRBD2. This CDR3 contains 15 residues. V shed 4 bases, J shed 5 bases, and the junction held 8 bases outside the gene matches. Germline V gene data show CDR1 as SNHLY and CDR2 as FYNNEI. CDR3 loop: CASSVRDYRNNEQFF. CDR3 in DNA: TGTGCCAGCAGTGTACGGGACTATAGAAACAATGAGCAGTTCTTC.

This chain's CDR3 is CASSWRVFQETQYF. For the CDR3, the DNA is TGTGCCAGTAGTTGGCGGGTCTTCCAAGAGACCCAGTACTTC. V is TRBV19 and J is TRBJ2-5; D possibly corresponds to TRBD2 (5 bases). Germline-derived CDR1 and CDR2 are LNHDA and SQIVND (reference sequence). V shed 5 bases and J shed 1 base, with 11 bases lying between them. The CDR3 has 14 residues. The variable domain in full, with the rest retrieved from reference TRBV19 and TRBJ2-5, is DGGITQSPKYLFRKEGQNVTLSCEQNLNHDAMYWYRQDPGQGLRLIYYSQIVNDFQKGDIAEGYSVSREKKESFPLTVTSAQKNPTAFYLCASSWRVFQETQYFGPGTRLLVL.

In DNA, the CDR3 is TGTGCCATCAGTGGTCCCCAGGGCAGGCTACGTGATGGCTACACCTTC. It is translated as CAISGPQGRLRDGYTF. The chain is built from TRBV10-3 and TRBJ1-2; TRBD1 is a possible D gene (5 bases). The CDR3 has 16 residues. V was pared by 4 bases and J by 6 bases, with 21 bases between. From germline, CDR1 is ENHRY and CDR2 SYGVKD.

V and J are TRBV4-1 and TRBJ2-1; TRBD2 agrees at 10 bases. Germline assignment: CDR1 MGHRA and CDR2 YSYEKL. After removal of 1 base from V and 8 bases from J, the junction contained 14 bases not matched to a gene. This CDR3 contains 18 residues. In DNA, the CDR3 is TGCGCCAGCAGCCAAGTCCGACGAGTAGCGGGAGGCGGGGATGAGCAGTTCTTC. This codes for CASSQVRRVAGGGDEQFF.

The rearrangement joins TRBV13 to TRBJ2-1; TRBD2 matches at 9 bases. From germline, CDR1 is PRHDT and CDR2 FYEKMQ (reference sequence). The CDR3 is made up of 18 amino acids. V was pared by 3 bases and J by 6 bases, with 15 bases of the junction left unmatched. This CDR3 reads CASSFVYSGGAAGNEQFF. CDR3 in DNA: TGTGCCAGCAGCTTCGTTTATAGCGGGGGCGCCGCCGGCAATGAGCAGTTCTTC.

The V and J genes are TRBV2 and TRBJ1-2; 8 nucleotides agree with TRBD1. The CDR3 is made up of 14 amino acids. V dropped 5 bases and J dropped 8; count of bases not matched to a gene: 10. The germline gives CDR1 SNHLY, CDR2 FYNNEI. The CDR3 here is CASSLGQGRYGYTF. In DNA, the CDR3 is TGTGCCAGCAGTCTTGGACAGGGCCGATACGGCTACACCTTC.

This chain links TRBV10-2 with TRBJ2-3; 7 positions agree with TRBD1. This CDR3 comprises 14 residues. V was pared by 6 bases and J by 4 bases, with 7 bases of the junction left unmatched. Germline lookup yields CDR1 WSHSY and CDR2 SAAADI. The CDR3 coding sequence is TGCGCCAGCAGGGCGGCTACAGGGGCAGATACGCAGTATTTT. Translating gives CASRAATGADTQYF.

The chain uses TRBV3-1 (or the pseudogene TRBV3-2) and TRBJ1-3, with D unclear. V gave up 4 bases and J gave up 4 bases, with 5 bases separating them. CDR3 size: 12 residues. In germline, CDR1 is LGHDT, CDR2 YNNKEL (reference sequence). CDR3 DNA sequence: TGTGCCAGCAGCCTACAGGGAAACACCATATATTTT. Translated, it gives CASSLQGNTIYF.

The rearrangement uses TRBV7-2 and TRBJ1-2, with D uncertain. Trimming removed 0 bases at V and 0 bases at J, with 8 bases between. The CDR3 is 15 residues long. Germline CDR1 and CDR2: SGHTA and FQGNSA. CDR3 in amino acids: CASSLAAGANYGYTF. CDR3 DNA: TGTGCCAGCAGCTTAGCGGCAGGTGCTAACTATGGCTACACCTTC.

V gene TRBV30 combines with J gene TRBJ1-2, with 9 positions matching TRBD1. There are 16 residues in the CDR3. Germline CDR1 GTSNPN, CDR2 SVGIG (reference sequence). J was trimmed by 4 bases and V by 2 bases; bases with no gene match: 11. The CDR3, as DNA: TGTGCCTGGAGTTCCCTGCCGGGACAGGGACTCTATGGCTACACCTTC. It specifies CAWSSLPGQGLYGYTF.

A note on this clone: Germline and junction disagree at one end, which may indicate a read error. V usage is TRBV29-1 and J usage is TRBJ2-1; the match to TRBD1 covers 7 bases. The CDR3 is 9 amino acids. CDR1 and CDR2 (germline): SQVTM, ANQGSEA. CDR3 sequence reads: CSGRQGFIF. DNA for the CDR3: TGCAGCGGACGACAGGGTTTCATCTTC.

V usage is TRBV10-3 and J usage is TRBJ1-1; 8 bases align to TRBD1. Germline-derived CDR1 and CDR2 are ENHRY and SYGVKD. V trimming: 4 bases; J trimming: 4 bases; junction bases outside the gene matches: 11. The CDR3 consists of 16 residues. This chain's CDR3 is CAISAWTGIMGTEAFF. The CDR3 bases are TGTGCCATCAGTGCGTGGACAGGGATTATGGGCACTGAAGCTTTCTTT.

V gene TRBV30 combines with J gene TRBJ1-2, with TRBD1 as a possible D gene (6 bases). This CDR3 comprises 13 residues. With 3 bases removed from V and 4 bases from J, the gap between germline ends came to 12 bases. Germline CDR1 and CDR2: GTSNPN and SVGIG (reference sequence). The chain's CDR3 is CAWRGGLVYGYTF. DNA of the CDR3: TGTGCCTGGAGGGGGGGGCTGGTCTATGGCTACACCTTC.

This chain links TRBV19 with TRBJ1-2; 7 bases align to TRBD1. This CDR3 has 12 amino acids. The germline V gene encodes CDR1 LNHDA and CDR2 SQIVND (reference sequence). The junction had 0 bases not matched to a gene; V was cut back by 4 bases and J by 4 bases. The CDR3 here is CASSKGAYGYTF. DNA for the CDR3: TGTGCCAGTAGTAAGGGGGCCTATGGCTACACCTTC.

This clone was observed a single time. This chain uses TRBV9 with TRBJ1-3, with 7 bases fitting TRBD1. Germline V CDR1 and CDR2: SGDLS, YYNGEE. With 0 bases clipped from V and 3 bases from J, the junction kept 3 bases outside the gene matches. The CDR3 consists of 15 residues. This CDR3 reads CASSVGAGGGNTIYF. The CDR3, as DNA: TGTGCCAGCAGCGTAGGGGCAGGGGGTGGAAACACCATATATTTT.

The J gene is TRBJ1-6, the V gene TRBV5-1, with TRBD1 matching over 10 bases. This CDR3 spans 14 amino acids. Germline V gives CDR1 SGHRS, CDR2 YFSETQ. J gave up 10 bases and V 5 bases, and 6 bases lay outside the gene matches. The CDR3 DNA is TGCGCCAGCAGGCCCGGGACAGGGGACTCACCCCTCCACTTT. This codes for CASRPGTGDSPLHF.

This clone was counted once. The rearrangement links TRBV12-3 or TRBV12-4 to TRBJ1-3, with no clear D. The CDR3 loop spans 13 amino acids. V was cut by 8 bases and J by 0 bases, with 8 bases left in between. The CDR3 is CASVVPSGNTIYF. The CDR3 nucleotides are TGTGCCAGCGTAGTACCCTCTGGAAACACCATATATTTT.

The chain combines TRBV7-3 with TRBJ2-3, with 14 bases matching TRBD2. Germline V gene data show CDR1 as SGHTA and CDR2 as FQGTGA. V trimming: 2 bases; J trimming: 4 bases; junction bases outside the gene matches: 2. This CDR3 is 16 amino acids long. DNA of the CDR3: TGTGCCAGCAGCTTATCGACTAGCGGGGGGGCAGATACGCAGTATTTT. This translates into CASSLSTSGGADTQYF.

The chain links TRBV6-5 to TRBJ1-2, with D maybe TRBD1 (5 bases). Trimming cost V 4 bases and J 5 bases, with 17 bases left between them. CDR3 length: 15 residues. Looked up from germline, CDR1 is MNHEY and CDR2 is SVGAGI. The CDR3 reads CASSFIGGKNYGYTF. In nucleotides, the CDR3 is TGTGCCAGCAGTTTTATTGGGGGGAAGAATTATGGCTACACCTTC.

The rearrangement links TRBV19 to TRBJ1-1; a weak D match, TRBD1 (5 bases). V lost 7 bases, J lost 0 bases, and 12 bases lay in between. Germline V gene data show CDR1 as LNHDA and CDR2 as SQIVND (reference sequence). The length of the CDR3 is 14 residues. The CDR3 coding sequence is TGTGCCAGTATCCTGACAGCAATGAACACTGAAGCTTTCTTT. Its protein is CASILTAMNTEAFF. The whole variable domain, remainder taken from reference TRBV19 and TRBJ1-1, is DGGITQSPKYLFRKEGQNVTLSCEQNLNHDAMYWYRQDPGQGLRLIYYSQIVNDFQKGDIAEGYSVSREKKESFPLTVTSAQKNPTAFYLCASILTAMNTEAFFGQGTRLTVV.

The V gene is TRBV5-6, the J gene TRBJ1-5, with a tentative D call TRBD1 (6 bases). The CDR3 runs 14 residues. V was cut by 0 bases and J by 6 bases, with 10 bases left in between. CDR1 is SGHDT, CDR2 YYEEEE, per germline. The CDR3 reads CASSLALDSQPQHF. The CDR3 coding sequence is TGTGCCAGCAGCTTGGCCCTGGACAGTCAGCCCCAGCATTTT. Looking up the rest from reference TRBV5-6 and TRBJ1-5 gives the full variable domain: DAGVTQSPTHLIKTRGQQVTLRCSPKSGHDTVSWYQQALGQGPQFIFQYYEEEERQRGNFPDRFSGHQFPNYSSELNVNALLLGDSALYLCASSLALDSQPQHFGDGTRLSIL.

The CDR3: CASLERGMTEAFF. The CDR3 bases are TGTGCCAGCCTCGAGAGGGGGATGACTGAAGCTTTCTTT. The chain combines TRBV7-2 with TRBJ1-1, with D perhaps TRBD1 (6 bases). Trimming left V 8 bases short and J 5 bases short, with 15 bases between. The CDR3 has 13 residues. Germline CDR1 is SGHTA and CDR2 is FQGNSA.

The chain has TRBV5-1 and TRBJ1-1; TRBD1 matches at 7 bases. Germline CDR1 and CDR2: SGHRS and YFSETQ. This CDR3 has 17 amino acids. V was clipped by 4 bases and J by 4 bases; unmatched bases: 16. CDR3 nucleotides: TGCGCCAGCAGCACACGACAGGGTGAATGGTTTGGCACTGAAGCTTTCTTT. Amino acids: CASSTRQGEWFGTEAFF.

The chain is built from TRBV25-1 and TRBJ1-2; D is perhaps TRBD1 (5 bases). Germline V gene data show CDR1 as MGHDK and CDR2 as SYGVNS. The CDR3 consists of 16 residues. Between the trimmed V and J ends, which lost 4 bases and 2 bases, there was a span of 17 bases. The CDR3 DNA reads as TGTGCCAGCAGTGGAACCGGGGGGGTGGCCAACTATGGCTACACCTTC. This codes for CASSGTGGVANYGYTF.